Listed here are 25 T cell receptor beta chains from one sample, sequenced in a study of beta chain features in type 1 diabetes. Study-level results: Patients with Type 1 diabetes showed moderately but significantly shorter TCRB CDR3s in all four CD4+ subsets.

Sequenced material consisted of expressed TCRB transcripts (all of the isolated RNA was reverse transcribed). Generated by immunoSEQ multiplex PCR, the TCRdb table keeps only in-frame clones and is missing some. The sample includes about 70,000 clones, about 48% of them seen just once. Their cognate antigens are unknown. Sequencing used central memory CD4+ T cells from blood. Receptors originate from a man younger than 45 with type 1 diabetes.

The CDR3 here is CAWSAGDIAYEQYF. The CDR3, as DNA: TGTGCCTGGAGTGCCGGGGACATAGCCTACGAGCAGTACTTC. The V and J genes are TRBV30 and TRBJ2-7; the D gene is possibly TRBD1 (6 bases). Trimming took off 1 base at V and 2 bases at J, with 12 bases between the two ends. Per germline, CDR1 GTSNPN and CDR2 SVGIG (reference sequence). This CDR3 comprises 14 residues. The full variable domain, rest sourced from reference TRBV30 and TRBJ2-7, is SQTIHQWPATLVQPVGSPLSLECTVEGTSNPNLYWYRQAAGRGLQLLFYSVGIGQISSEVPQNLSASRPQDRQFILSSKKLLLSDSGFYLCAWSAGDIAYEQYFGPGTRLTVT.

Here the CDR3 DNA reads TGTGCCAGCAGCCGGGACTCTTATGGCTACACCTTC. This translates into CASSRDSYGYTF. V is TRBV7-9 and J is TRBJ1-2, with a tentative D call TRBD1 (5 bases). The V end lost 5 bases, the J end lost 5 bases, and 9 bases lay between the germline ends. This CDR3 is built from 12 residues. The germline V gene has CDR1 SEHNR and CDR2 FQNEAQ (reference sequence).

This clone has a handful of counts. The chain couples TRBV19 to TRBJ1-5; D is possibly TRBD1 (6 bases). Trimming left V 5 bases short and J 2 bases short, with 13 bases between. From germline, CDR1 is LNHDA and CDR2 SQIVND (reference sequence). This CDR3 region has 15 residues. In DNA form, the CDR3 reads TGTGCCAGTAGTGAACAGGGCGACGGCAATCAGCCCCAGCATTTT. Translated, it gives CASSEQGDGNQPQHF. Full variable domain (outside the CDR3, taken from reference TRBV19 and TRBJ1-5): DGGITQSPKYLFRKEGQNVTLSCEQNLNHDAMYWYRQDPGQGLRLIYYSQIVNDFQKGDIAEGYSVSREKKESFPLTVTSAQKNPTAFYLCASSEQGDGNQPQHFGDGTRLSIL.

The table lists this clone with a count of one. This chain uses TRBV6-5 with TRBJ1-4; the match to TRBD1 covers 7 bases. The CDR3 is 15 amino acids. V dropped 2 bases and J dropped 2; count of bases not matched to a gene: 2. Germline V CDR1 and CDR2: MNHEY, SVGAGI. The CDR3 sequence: CASSYTTGTNEKLFF. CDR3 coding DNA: TGTGCCAGCAGTTACACGACAGGGACTAATGAAAAACTGTTTTTT.

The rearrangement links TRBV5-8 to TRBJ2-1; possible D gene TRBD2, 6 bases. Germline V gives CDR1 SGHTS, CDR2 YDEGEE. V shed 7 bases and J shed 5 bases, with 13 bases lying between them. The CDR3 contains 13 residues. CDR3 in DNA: TGTGCCAGCGCGGGACGGAACAACAATGAGCAGTTCTTC. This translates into CASAGRNNNEQFF.

In nucleotides, the CDR3 is TGTGCCTGGGGAAGGGGGACAGGGGGCGGAGAGCAGTACTTC. Its protein is CAWGRGTGGGEQYF. The V call is TRBV30, the J call TRBJ2-7; TRBD1 agrees at 12 bases. Germline CDR1 is GTSNPN and CDR2 is SVGIG (reference sequence). The CDR3 has 14 residues. The V segment lost 5 bases and the J segment 7 bases; nucleotides outside the gene matches: 9. Full variable domain (missing parts from reference TRBV30 and TRBJ2-7): SQTIHQWPATLVQPVGSPLSLECTVEGTSNPNLYWYRQAAGRGLQLLFYSVGIGQISSEVPQNLSASRPQDRQFILSSKKLLLSDSGFYLCAWGRGTGGGEQYFGPGTRLTVT.

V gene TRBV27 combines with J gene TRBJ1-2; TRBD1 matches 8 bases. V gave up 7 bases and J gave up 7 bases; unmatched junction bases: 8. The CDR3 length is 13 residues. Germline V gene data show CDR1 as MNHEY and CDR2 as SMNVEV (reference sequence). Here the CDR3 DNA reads TGTGCCAGCACCCCCGGACAGGGAGGTGGCTACACCTTC. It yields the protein CASTPGQGGGYTF.

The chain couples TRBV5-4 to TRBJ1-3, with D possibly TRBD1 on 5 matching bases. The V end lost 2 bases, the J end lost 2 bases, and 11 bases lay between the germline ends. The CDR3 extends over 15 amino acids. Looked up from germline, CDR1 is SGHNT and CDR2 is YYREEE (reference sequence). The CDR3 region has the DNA TGTGCCAGCAGCTTATACGGGGGAGCTGGAAACACCATATATTTT. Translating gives CASSLYGGAGNTIYF.

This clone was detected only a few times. This CDR3 reads CASTRVVGYSYNEQFF. CDR3 DNA: TGTGCCAGCACCCGGGTTGTCGGGTACTCCTACAATGAGCAGTTCTTC. This sequence joins TRBV13 and TRBJ2-1; D unclear. The CDR3 loop spans 16 amino acids. Germline CDR1 PRHDT, CDR2 FYEKMQ (reference sequence). V was shortened by 7 bases and J by 0 bases, with 16 bases between the two germline ends.

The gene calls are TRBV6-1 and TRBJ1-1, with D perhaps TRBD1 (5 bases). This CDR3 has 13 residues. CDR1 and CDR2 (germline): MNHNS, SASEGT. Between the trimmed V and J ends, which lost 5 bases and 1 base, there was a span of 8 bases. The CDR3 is CASSWGRNTEAFF. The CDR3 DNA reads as TGTGCCAGCAGTTGGGGCAGGAACACTGAAGCTTTCTTT.

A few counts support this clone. The CDR3 reads CASSLLSNQPQHF. DNA of the CDR3: TGTGCCAGCAGCTTACTGAGCAATCAGCCCCAGCATTTT. The chain employs TRBV7-9 and TRBJ1-5; no clear D gene. Germline CDR1 and CDR2: SEHNR and FQNEAQ (reference sequence). There are 13 residues in the CDR3. V dropped 2 bases and J dropped 1 base, with 3 bases sitting between them.

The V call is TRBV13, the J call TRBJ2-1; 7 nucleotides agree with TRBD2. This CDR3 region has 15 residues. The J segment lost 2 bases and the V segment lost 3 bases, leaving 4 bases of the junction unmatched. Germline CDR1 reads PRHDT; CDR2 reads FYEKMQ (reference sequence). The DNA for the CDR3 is TGTGCCAGCAGCTTTGGCGGGAGCCCCTACAATGAGCAGTTCTTC. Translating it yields CASSFGGSPYNEQFF.

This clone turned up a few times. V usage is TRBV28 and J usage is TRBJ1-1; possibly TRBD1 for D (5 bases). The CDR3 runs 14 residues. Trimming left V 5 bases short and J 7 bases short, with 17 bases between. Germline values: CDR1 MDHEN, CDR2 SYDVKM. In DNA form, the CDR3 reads TGTGCCAGCAGTGGTAGGGCAGGGAAGGATGAAGCTTTCTTT. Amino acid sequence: CASSGRAGKDEAFF.

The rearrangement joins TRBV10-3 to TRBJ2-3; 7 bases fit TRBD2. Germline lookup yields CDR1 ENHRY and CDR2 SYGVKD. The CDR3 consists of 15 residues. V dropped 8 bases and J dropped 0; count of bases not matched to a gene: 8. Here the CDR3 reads CAIGFSGLSTDTQYF. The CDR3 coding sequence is TGTGCCATCGGTTTTAGCGGGCTCAGCACAGATACGCAGTATTTT.

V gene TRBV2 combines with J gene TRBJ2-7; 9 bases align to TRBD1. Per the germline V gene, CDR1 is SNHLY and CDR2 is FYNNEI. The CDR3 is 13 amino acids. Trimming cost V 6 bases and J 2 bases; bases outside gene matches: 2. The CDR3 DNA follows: TGTGCCAGCAGCAACAGGGGGCCCTACGAGCAGTACTTC. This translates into CASSNRGPYEQYF.

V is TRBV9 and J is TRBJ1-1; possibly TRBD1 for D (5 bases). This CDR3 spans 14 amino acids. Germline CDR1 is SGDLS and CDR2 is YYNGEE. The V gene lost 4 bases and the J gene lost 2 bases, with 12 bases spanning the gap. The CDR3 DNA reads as TGTGCCAGCAGCCGGGACTCCTACAACACTGAAGCTTTCTTT. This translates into CASSRDSYNTEAFF.

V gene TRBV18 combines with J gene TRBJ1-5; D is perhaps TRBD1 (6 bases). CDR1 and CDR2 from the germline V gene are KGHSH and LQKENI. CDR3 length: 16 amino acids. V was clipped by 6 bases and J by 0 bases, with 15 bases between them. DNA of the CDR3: TGTGCCAGCTCCCGGACAGCCCCTCATAGCAATCAGCCCCAGCATTTT. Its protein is CASSRTAPHSNQPQHF.

Here the CDR3 reads CASSLDSRNTEAFF. CDR3 in DNA: TGCGCCAGCAGCTTGGACAGCAGAAACACTGAAGCTTTCTTT. This chain uses TRBV5-1 with TRBJ1-1; D ambiguous. Germline V CDR1 and CDR2: SGHRS, YFSETQ. This CDR3 has 14 residues. V was trimmed by 0 bases and J by 2 bases, leaving 8 bases between them. Full variable domain (remainder filled in from reference TRBV5-1 and TRBJ1-1): KAGVTQTPRYLIKTRGQQVTLSCSPISGHRSVSWYQQTPGQGLQFLFEYFSETQRNKGNFPGRFSGRQFSNSRSEMNVSTLELGDSALYLCASSLDSRNTEAFFGQGTRLTVV.

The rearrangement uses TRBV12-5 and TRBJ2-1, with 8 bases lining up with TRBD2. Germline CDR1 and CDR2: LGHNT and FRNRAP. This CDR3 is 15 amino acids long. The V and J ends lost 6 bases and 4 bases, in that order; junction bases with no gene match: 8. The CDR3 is CASGLREGTYNEQFF. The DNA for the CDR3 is TGTGCTAGTGGACTCCGGGAGGGTACATACAATGAGCAGTTCTTC.

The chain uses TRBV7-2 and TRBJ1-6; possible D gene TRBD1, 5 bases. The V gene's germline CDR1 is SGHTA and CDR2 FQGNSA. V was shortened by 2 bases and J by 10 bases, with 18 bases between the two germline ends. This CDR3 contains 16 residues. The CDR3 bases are TGTGCCAGCAGCTTAAAGGCGACAGCTTTAGGGTCACCCCTCCACTTT. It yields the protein CASSLKATALGSPLHF.

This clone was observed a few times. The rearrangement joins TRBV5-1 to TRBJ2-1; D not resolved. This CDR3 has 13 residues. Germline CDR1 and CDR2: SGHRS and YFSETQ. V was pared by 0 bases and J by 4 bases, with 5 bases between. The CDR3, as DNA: TGCGCCAGCAGCTTGGAACTTTACAATGAGCAGTTCTTC. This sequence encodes CASSLELYNEQFF.

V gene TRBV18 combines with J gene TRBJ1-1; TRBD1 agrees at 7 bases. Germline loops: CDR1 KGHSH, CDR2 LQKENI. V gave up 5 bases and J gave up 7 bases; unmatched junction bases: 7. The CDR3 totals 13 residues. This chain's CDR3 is CASSTTGTLEAFF. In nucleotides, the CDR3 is TGTGCCAGCTCAACGACAGGGACTCTTGAAGCTTTCTTT.

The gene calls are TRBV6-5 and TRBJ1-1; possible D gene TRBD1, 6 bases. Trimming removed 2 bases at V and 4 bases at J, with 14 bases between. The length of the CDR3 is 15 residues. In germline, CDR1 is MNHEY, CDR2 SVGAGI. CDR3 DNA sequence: TGTGCCAGCAGTTACGTTCAGGGGCCGGTCACTGAAGCTTTCTTT. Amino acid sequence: CASSYVQGPVTEAFF.

The DNA for the CDR3 is TGTGCCAGCAGGTCCGGGAACACTGAAGCTTTCTTT. Translating gives CASRSGNTEAFF. The genes are TRBV6-5 and TRBJ1-1; D gene ambiguous. Germline CDR1 reads MNHEY; CDR2 reads SVGAGI. The CDR3 spans 12 residues. V was shortened by 6 bases and J by 1 base, with 6 bases between the two germline ends.

The CDR3 region is CASKFGGGAHYEQYF. DNA of the CDR3: TGTGCCAGCAAGTTTGGGGGGGGCGCTCACTACGAGCAGTACTTC. The chain is built from TRBV6-6 and TRBJ2-7; tentative D call: TRBD2 (7 bases). The ends were cut back, 7 bases at V and 3 bases at J, with 19 bases in the middle. In germline, CDR1 is MNHNY, CDR2 SVGAGI (reference sequence). CDR3 length equals 15 residues.